The clone carrying this TCR beta chain came up many times. What it recognizes is unknown. V dropped 2 bases and J dropped 2 bases, with 7 bases sitting between them. Germline V lookup: CDR1 ENHRY, CDR2 SYGVKD. The CDR3 is 14 amino acids. The sample belongs to a study of identical twins. Healthy Caucasians were all of the donors. MiXCR, applied by TCRdb to the 5' RACE reads, yields one record per CDR3 protein. The data show approximately 600,000 distinct CDR3 sequences, 7.1% seen once. Study-wide points: There was an excess of low generation probability in the out-of-frame alpha sequences that twins shared. Weaker excess sharing between twins was seen in beta out-of-frame sequences. Modelling approaches yielded underestimates of out-of-frame TCR alpha sharing between monozygotic twins.

The sample was also linked to a second study, of yellow fever vaccine responses in identical twins.

The sample consisted of PBMCs. The TCR was taken from a woman younger than 30 in good health. The chain couples TRBV10-3 to TRBJ1-5; D is undetermined. DNA of the CDR3: TGTGCCATCAGTGAGAGAGGTGGCAATCAGCCCCAGCATTTT. Residues: CAISERGGNQPQHF.